The subject of this entry is one T cell receptor (beta chain). Its antigen is not yet known. Base qualities are missing; no much larger clone stands one base away. This sample stems from a study of vaccination effects on CD4 cells after COVID-19 (dated by TCRdb to the early 2020s). In the study overall: To identify antigen-specific CD4+ T cell clonotypes by their expansion, the ViraFEST assay first stimulated PBMC with viral peptide pools and then applied TCR sequencing. Two doses of either the BNT162b2 or the mRNA-1273 mRNA SARS-CoV-2 vaccine were administered to participants. Two million PBMC per well were cultured with around 10 ug/ml peptides in IMDM containing 5% human AB serum, around 10 IU/ml IL-2 and gentamicin. SARS-CoV-2 spike-specific CD4+ TCR repertoires from before and after mRNA vaccination were compared in COVID-19 convalescent patients and in infection-naive vaccine recipients. The full study included ten to eleven COVID-19 convalescent patients and a few SARS-CoV-2-naive healthy vaccine recipients. Cultures from other donors in the study were sequenced using the Oncomine TCR Beta short-read assay on an Illumina iSeq 100.

After less than 13 days of culture, CD4+ T cells were isolated with the EasySep CD4+ T cell isolation kit. Healthy vaccine recipients had no prior SARS-CoV-2 infection, confirmed by negative nucleocapsid antibodies before and after vaccination. On days 3 and 7, half of the culture medium was replaced with fresh IL-2-containing medium. Unless noted otherwise, every peptide stimulation condition was cultured in triplicate wells. Using Ficoll-Paque Plus gradient centrifugation, PBMC were separated from whole blood and then either used fresh or cryopreserved at -140C. Genomic DNA was extracted from cultured CD4+ T cells with the QIAamp micro DNA kit. On the study overall, not on this receptor specifically: Only a small number of convalescent patients were included, and no early post-infection timepoints were available, which limited the study. Among healthy vaccine recipients, nearly all vaccine-induced clones were SARS-CoV-2 mono-reactive, and only 1 of 255 was cross-reactive with common cold coronaviruses. Marked clonal contraction was observed in both infection-induced and vaccine-induced clones at late post-vaccination timepoints, consistent with waning T cell responses.

Libraries were prepared through the immunoSEQ multiplex PCR assay. DNA from the CD4+ T cells that had been cultured and isolated underwent TCR beta CDR3 sequencing. The authors' pipeline ran thus. Non-productive TCR sequences were removed and reads were trimmed to the CDR3 region, keeping CDR3s of at least 7 amino acids. The MANAFEST web app was used to identify antigen-specific clonotypes by comparing expansion in peptide wells with expansion in reference cultures. To be called positive, a clone needed expansion at FDR<0.05 compared with the reference and with all other wells, an odds ratio greater than 5, and a frequency greater than 0.1% in two replicate wells. Clonotypes significantly expanded in SARS-CoV-2 spike wells and in at least one common cold coronavirus spike condition were defined as cross-reactive. CDR3 similarity was assessed by Levenshtein distance with the stringdist R package, and unrooted trees were built with ape in R 3.6.1. TCRdb retrieved this table from immuneACCESS and kept in-frame rearrangements only. Not all clones are present; in checked studies, unresolved V genes account for under half, and no reason is known for the remainder. V and J calls plus clone size are reproduced from that table; the DNA served to infer D and trimming. The sample table shows tens of thousands of clones, and 65% to 70% are seen once. Together, the top ten hold around 3.8% of the sample.

Spanning cysteine to phenylalanine, the CDR3 consists of 13 amino acids. Only the CDR3 DNA stays, 39 bases, in frame from base 1. CDR1 SGHTA and CDR2 FQGNSA are derived from the germline V gene. The junction carries 7 bases between V and J, which are trimmed by 2 bases and 3 bases respectively. The chain was built from TRBV7-2 and TRBJ1-2, with the D gene uncertain. This TCR was sampled from a human donor who received a COVID-19 vaccine. Sequenced here: CD4+ T cells from PBMCs cultured without peptide, sampled before COVID-19 vaccination. This receptor carries the CDR3 CASSLTEYYGYTF. The DNA is TGTGCCAGCAGCTTAACCGAATACTATGGCTACACCTTC.